This T cell receptor (beta chain) was sequenced during a study of early T cells in non-severe SARS-CoV-2 infection (dated by TCRdb to the early 2020s). Turning to the overall study: Because TCR sequencing was done on bulk RNA from unsorted whole blood, the alpha and beta chains could not be paired. General conclusions and limits of the study: VDJdb matching was skewed toward anti-spike CD8 responses and likely underestimated virus-specific expansions by missing private and CD4 specificities.

Libraries were made using 5' RACE. The listed sequencing device is NextSeq 500. To correct for sequencing error and PCR bias, the TCR library protocol tagged individual cDNA molecules with unique molecular identifiers. Both TCR alpha and beta chains were sequenced, and tight co-correlation was observed between alpha and beta sequence abundances in each sample. The authors processed their data as follows. Decombinator V4 was used to annotate the V gene, J gene and CDR3 of the TCR sequences. Expanded TCRs were defined as changing significantly between any two time points under a Poisson model with p below 0.0001. TCR abundances were normalised to the total number of TCRs sequenced per sample and were expressed as counts per million. TRAV1-2 paired with TRAJ12, TRAJ20 or TRAJ33 defined MAIT TCRs, while TRAV10 paired with TRAJ18 defined iNKT TCRs. VDJdb, accessed 1 November 2021, was searched for CMV, EBV and SARS-CoV-2 annotated TCRs, excluding TCRs annotated for multiple antigens. TCRdb reanalyzed the raw reads on its own, using fastp at Q25 for trimming and MiXCR for clone calling, and kept in-frame beta chains. Identical CDR3 proteins give one entry, which carries the most common genes and DNA. The V and J calls and clone size are TCRdb's, not the authors'. This sample comprises tens of thousands of distinct CDR3 sequences, over 9.5% of them detected only once. The leading ten clones occupy around 1.4% of the sample.

To note about this clonotype: Which antigen it targets is not known. No qualities accompany the bases; no much larger clone lies one base away.

This was a case-control study nested in a cohort of healthcare workers in London, UK, who had nasopharyngeal swab PCR tests and blood samples taken every week. Healthcare workers were recruited during the week of the UK lockdown, between 23 and 31 March 2020, and followed weekly for up to about 16 weeks. The junction carries 21 bases between V and J, which are trimmed by 8 bases and 5 bases respectively. Via the germline V gene, CDR1 is MNHNS and CDR2 SASEGT. From its cysteine to its phenylalanine, the CDR3 spans 15 amino acids. Solely the CDR3 DNA is kept, with 45 bases framed from the first base. This chain is built from TRBV6-1 and TRBJ2-5, with an unclear D gene assignment. The starting material was whole blood, obtained at baseline. The receptor was isolated from an adult who was a healthcare worker with PCR-confirmed SARS-CoV-2 infection or an uninfected control (not recorded which). The DNA sequence follows: TGTGCCAGCGGCCTGAGATCGGGCCTGGGGGAGACCCAGTACTTC. Its coded protein is CASGLRSGLGETQYF.